These 6 T cell receptor beta chains were all obtained from the same sample, sequenced in a study of blood T cell repertoires in COVID-19. Sequencing used immunoSEQ multiplex PCR; TCRdb keeps in-frame clones, though not all of them. The table has about 210,000 clones, around 86% seen once; the top ten hold more than 7%. The sample was PBMCs or T cells enriched from blood (not recorded which). These receptor sequences come from a man aged 30 to 45 in a cohort exposed to, infected with or recovered from COVID-19 (not recorded which).

V usage is TRBV27 and J usage is TRBJ2-7; unclear D gene. CDR1 and CDR2 from the germline V gene are MNHEY and SMNVEV (reference sequence). The CDR3 consists of 19 residues. V was cut by 5 bases and J by 1 base, with 27 bases left in between. The CDR3 reads CASSLKSPLAAGSSYEQYF. The CDR3 region has the DNA TGTGCCAGCAGTCTCAAATCCCCTTTGGCAGCCGGGTCATCCTACGAGCAGTACTTC.

The V call is TRBV6-5, the J call TRBJ2-7; 10 nucleotides line up with TRBD1. The V gene's germline CDR1 is MNHEY and CDR2 SVGAGI. The CDR3 length is 14 residues. The V gene end was trimmed by 5 bases and the J gene end by 6 bases; junction bases not matched to a gene: 7. CDR3 sequence (DNA): TGTGCCAGCAGTAACCCGGGACAGGGGAGCGAGCAGTACTTC. Protein sequence: CASSNPGQGSEQYF.

V usage is TRBV11-2 and J usage is TRBJ1-3; D might be TRBD1 (6 bases). Between the trimmed V and J ends, which lost 6 bases and 1 base, there was a span of 25 bases. This CDR3 comprises 19 residues. CDR1 and CDR2 from the germline V gene are SGHAT and FQNNGV. The CDR3 nucleotides are TGTGCCAGCAGTTCTATGAAAACACAGGGAGGGGTATCTGGAAACACCATATATTTT. This codes for CASSSMKTQGGVSGNTIYF.

The chain carries TRBV5-1 and TRBJ2-5; D might be TRBD2 (5 bases). From germline, CDR1 is SGHRS and CDR2 YFSETQ. Deletions cut 4 bases from V and 7 bases from J, with 17 bases between. This CDR3 region has 14 residues. The CDR3 sequence: CASSRTGILTTQYF. CDR3 nucleotides: TGCGCCAGCAGCCGTACCGGGATACTGACGACCCAGTACTTC.

The genes are TRBV28 and TRBJ2-7, with unresolved D. CDR3 size: 13 residues. V gave up 7 bases and J gave up 0 bases, with 10 bases separating them. Germline assignment: CDR1 MDHEN and CDR2 SYDVKM. In nucleotides, the CDR3 is TGTGCCAGCACCCACGACAACTCCTACGAGCAGTACTTC. It specifies CASTHDNSYEQYF.

This clone occurred once. This chain links TRBV11-2 with TRBJ1-6; no clear D. V was cut by 6 bases and J by 7 bases, with 19 bases left in between. This CDR3 has 16 amino acids. The germline gives CDR1 SGHAT, CDR2 FQNNGV. CDR3 bases: TGTGCCAGCAGTTACTTCCGCCGCGATCCAAATTCACCCCTCCACTTT. As protein: CASSYFRRDPNSPLHF.